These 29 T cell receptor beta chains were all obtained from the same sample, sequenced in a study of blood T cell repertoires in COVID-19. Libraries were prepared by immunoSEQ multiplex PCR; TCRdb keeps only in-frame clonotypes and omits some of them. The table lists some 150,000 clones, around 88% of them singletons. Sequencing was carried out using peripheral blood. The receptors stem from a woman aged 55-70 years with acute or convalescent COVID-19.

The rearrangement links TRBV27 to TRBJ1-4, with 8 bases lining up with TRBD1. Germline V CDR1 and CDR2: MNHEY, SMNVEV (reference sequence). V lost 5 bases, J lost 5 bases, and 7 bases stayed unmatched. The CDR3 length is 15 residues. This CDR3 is CASSLRQGRNEKLFF. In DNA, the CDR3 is TGTGCCAGCAGTCTTCGACAGGGGAGGAATGAAAAACTGTTTTTT.

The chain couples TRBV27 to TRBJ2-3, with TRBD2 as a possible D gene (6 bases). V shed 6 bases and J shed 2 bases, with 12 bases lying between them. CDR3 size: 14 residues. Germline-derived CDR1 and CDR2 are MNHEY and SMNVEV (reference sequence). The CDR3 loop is CASRLSGLTDTQYF. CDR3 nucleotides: TGTGCCAGCAGGCTTAGCGGTCTCACAGATACGCAGTATTTT.

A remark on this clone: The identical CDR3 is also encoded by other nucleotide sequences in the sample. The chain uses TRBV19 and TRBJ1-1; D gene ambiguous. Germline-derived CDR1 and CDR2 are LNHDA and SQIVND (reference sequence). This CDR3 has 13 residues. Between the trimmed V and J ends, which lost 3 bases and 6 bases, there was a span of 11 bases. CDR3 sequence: CASSISGVPEAFF. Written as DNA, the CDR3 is TGTGCCAGTAGTATCAGCGGCGTTCCTGAAGCTTTCTTT.

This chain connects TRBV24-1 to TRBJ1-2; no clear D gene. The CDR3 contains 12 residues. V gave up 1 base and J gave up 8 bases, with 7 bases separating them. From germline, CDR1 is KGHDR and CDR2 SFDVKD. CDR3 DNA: TGTGCCACCAGTGATTTCTCGGGGGGCTACACCTTC. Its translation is CATSDFSGGYTF.

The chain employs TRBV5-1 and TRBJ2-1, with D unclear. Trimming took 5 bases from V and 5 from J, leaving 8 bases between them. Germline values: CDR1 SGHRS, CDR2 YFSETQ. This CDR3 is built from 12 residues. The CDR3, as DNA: TGCGCCAGCAGGGCCCGGGACAATGAGCAGTTCTTC. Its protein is CASRARDNEQFF. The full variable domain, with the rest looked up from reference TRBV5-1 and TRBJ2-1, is KAGVTQTPRYLIKTRGQQVTLSCSPISGHRSVSWYQQTPGQGLQFLFEYFSETQRNKGNFPGRFSGRQFSNSRSEMNVSTLELGDSALYLCASRARDNEQFFGPGTRLTVL.

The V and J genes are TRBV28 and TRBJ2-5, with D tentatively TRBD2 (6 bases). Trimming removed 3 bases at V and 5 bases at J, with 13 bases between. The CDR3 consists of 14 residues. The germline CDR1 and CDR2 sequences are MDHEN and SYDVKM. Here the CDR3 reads CASSLGGPLETQYF. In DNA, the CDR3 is TGTGCCAGCAGTTTGGGGGGACCCCTGGAGACCCAGTACTTC.

CDR3 DNA: TGTGCCAGCTCACCCACTTCAGCGGTGAGCTCTGGAAACACCATATATTTT. It encodes CASSPTSAVSSGNTIYF. The V and J genes are TRBV18 and TRBJ1-3; D remains ambiguous. Between the trimmed V and J ends, which lost 3 bases and 0 bases, there was a span of 15 bases. The CDR3 sequence is 17 residues long. CDR1 is KGHSH and CDR2 is LQKENI in the germline V gene.

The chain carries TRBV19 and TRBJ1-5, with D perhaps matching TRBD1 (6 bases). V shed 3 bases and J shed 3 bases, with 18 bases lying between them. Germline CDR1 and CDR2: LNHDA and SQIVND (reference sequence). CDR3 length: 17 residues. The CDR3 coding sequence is TGTGCCAGTAGTATCTTCGGGGGGCAGGGGCTCAATCAGCCCCAGCATTTT. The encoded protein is CASSIFGGQGLNQPQHF.

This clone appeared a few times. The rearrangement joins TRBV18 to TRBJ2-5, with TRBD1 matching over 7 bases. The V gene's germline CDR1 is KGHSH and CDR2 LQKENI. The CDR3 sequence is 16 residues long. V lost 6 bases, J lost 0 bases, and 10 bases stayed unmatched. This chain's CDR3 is CASSRGTANNQETQYF. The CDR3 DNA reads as TGTGCCAGCTCGCGTGGGACAGCAAACAACCAAGAGACCCAGTACTTC.

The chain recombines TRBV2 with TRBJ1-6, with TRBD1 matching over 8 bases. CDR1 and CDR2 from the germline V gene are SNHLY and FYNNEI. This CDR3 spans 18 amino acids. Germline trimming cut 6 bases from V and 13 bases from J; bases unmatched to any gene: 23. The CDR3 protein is CASRVPFDRWTGLFPLHF. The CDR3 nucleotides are TGTGCCAGCAGGGTCCCCTTTGATCGTTGGACAGGGCTATTCCCCCTCCACTTT.

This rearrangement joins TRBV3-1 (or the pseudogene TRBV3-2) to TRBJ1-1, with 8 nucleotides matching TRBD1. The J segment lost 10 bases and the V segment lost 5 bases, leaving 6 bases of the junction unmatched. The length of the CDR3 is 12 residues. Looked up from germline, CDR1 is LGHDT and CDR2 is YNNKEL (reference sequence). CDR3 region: CASSATGTGAFF. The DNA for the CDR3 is TGTGCCAGCAGCGCGACCGGGACAGGAGCTTTCTTT.

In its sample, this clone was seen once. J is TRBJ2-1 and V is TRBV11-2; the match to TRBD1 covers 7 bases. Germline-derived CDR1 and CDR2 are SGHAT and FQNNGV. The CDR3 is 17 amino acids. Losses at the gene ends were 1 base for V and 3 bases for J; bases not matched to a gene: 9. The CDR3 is CASSLGGMGQYYNEQFF. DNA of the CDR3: TGTGCCAGCAGCTTAGGAGGAATGGGACAGTACTACAATGAGCAGTTCTTC.

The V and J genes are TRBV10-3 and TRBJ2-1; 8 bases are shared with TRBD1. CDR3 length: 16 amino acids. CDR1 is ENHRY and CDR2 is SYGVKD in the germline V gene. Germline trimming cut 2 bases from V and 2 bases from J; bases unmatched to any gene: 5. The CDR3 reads CAISEPGQDPYNEQFF. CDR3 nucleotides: TGTGCCATCAGTGAGCCGGGACAGGACCCCTACAATGAGCAGTTCTTC.

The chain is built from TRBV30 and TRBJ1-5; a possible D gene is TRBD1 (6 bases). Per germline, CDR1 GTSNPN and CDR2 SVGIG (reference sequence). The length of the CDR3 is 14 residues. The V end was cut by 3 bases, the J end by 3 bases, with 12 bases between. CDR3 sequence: CAWSEGVFNQPQHF. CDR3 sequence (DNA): TGTGCCTGGAGCGAGGGGGTCTTCAATCAGCCCCAGCATTTT.

The CDR3 DNA follows: TGTGCCATCAGAGAAGGACAGGACATCCATGAGCAGTTCTTC. Translated, it gives CAIREGQDIHEQFF. The chain is built from TRBV10-3 and TRBJ2-1, with TRBD1 matching 7 bases. V was clipped by 6 bases and J by 8 bases; unmatched bases: 10. Germline V gene data show CDR1 as ENHRY and CDR2 as SYGVKD. The CDR3 consists of 14 residues.

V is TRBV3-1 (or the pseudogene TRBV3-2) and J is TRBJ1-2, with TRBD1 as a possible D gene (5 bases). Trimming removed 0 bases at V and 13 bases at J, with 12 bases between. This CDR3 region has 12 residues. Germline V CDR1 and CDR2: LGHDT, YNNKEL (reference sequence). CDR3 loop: CASSQDGAAFTF. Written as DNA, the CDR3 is TGTGCCAGCAGCCAAGATGGGGCCGCTTTCACCTTC.

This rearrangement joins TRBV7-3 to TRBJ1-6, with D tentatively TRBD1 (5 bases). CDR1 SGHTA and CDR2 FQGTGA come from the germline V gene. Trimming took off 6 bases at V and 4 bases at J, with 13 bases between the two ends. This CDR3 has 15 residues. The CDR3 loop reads CASSEGHPYNSPLHF. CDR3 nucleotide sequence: TGTGCCAGCAGTGAAGGACATCCGTATAATTCACCCCTCCACTTT.

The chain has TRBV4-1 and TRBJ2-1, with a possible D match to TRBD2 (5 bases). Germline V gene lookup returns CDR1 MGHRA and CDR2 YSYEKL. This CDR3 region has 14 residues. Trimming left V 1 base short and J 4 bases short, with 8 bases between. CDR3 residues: CASSQGRGYNEQFF. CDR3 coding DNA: TGCGCCAGCAGCCAAGGTCGGGGTTACAATGAGCAGTTCTTC.

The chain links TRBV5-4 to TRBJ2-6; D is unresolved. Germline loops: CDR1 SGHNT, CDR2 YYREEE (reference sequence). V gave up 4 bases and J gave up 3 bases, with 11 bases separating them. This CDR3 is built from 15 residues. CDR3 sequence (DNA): TGTGCCAGCAGCACCTATGGTGGTGGGGCCAACGTCCTGACTTTC. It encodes CASSTYGGGANVLTF.

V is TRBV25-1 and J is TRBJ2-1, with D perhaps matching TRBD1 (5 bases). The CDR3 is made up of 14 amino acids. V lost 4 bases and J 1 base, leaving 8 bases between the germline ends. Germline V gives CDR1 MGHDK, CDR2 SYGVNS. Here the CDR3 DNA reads TGTGCCAGCAGTGGAAGGGGTTCCTACAATGAGCAGTTCTTC. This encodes CASSGRGSYNEQFF.

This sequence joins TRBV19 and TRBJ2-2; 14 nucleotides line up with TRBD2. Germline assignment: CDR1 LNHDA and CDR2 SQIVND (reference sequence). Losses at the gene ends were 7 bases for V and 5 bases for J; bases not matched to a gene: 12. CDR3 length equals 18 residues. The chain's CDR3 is CASTPLWGLAGVTGELFF. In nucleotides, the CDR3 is TGTGCCAGTACTCCCTTGTGGGGACTAGCGGGGGTTACCGGGGAGCTGTTTTTT.

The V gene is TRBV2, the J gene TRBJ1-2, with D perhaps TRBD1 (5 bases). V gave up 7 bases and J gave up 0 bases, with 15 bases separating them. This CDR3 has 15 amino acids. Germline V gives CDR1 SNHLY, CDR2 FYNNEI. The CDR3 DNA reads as TGTGCCAGCACTAGATTGGGGGGAGCTAACTATGGCTACACCTTC. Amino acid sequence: CASTRLGGANYGYTF.

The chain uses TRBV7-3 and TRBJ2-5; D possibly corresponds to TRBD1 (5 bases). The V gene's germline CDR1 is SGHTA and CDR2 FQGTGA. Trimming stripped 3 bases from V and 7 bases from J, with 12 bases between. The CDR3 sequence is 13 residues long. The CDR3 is CASSFTGSGTQYF. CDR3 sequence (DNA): TGTGCCAGCAGCTTTACAGGATCGGGGACCCAGTACTTC. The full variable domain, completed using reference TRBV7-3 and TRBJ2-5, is GAGVSQTPSNKVTEKGKYVELRCDPISGHTALYWYRQSLGQGPEFLIYFQGTGAADDSGLPNDRFFAVRPEGSVSTLKIQRTERGDSAVYLCASSFTGSGTQYFGPGTRLLVL.

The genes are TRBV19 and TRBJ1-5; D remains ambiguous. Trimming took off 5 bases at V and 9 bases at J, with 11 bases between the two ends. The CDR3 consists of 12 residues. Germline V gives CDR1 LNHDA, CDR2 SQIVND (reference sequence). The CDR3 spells CASSYNQSPQHF. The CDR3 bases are TGTGCCAGTAGTTATAATCAGTCGCCCCAGCATTTT.

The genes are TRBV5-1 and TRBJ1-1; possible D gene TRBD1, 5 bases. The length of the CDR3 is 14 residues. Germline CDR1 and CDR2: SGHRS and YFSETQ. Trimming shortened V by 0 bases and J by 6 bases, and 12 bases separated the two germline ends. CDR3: CASSLDPGYPEAFF. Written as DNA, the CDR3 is TGCGCCAGCAGCTTGGACCCAGGGTACCCTGAAGCTTTCTTT.

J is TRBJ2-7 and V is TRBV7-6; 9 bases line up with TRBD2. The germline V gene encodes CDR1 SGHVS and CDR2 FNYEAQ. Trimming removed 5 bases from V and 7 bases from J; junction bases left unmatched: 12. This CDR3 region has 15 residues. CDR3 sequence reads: CASSPSRGGAGEQYF. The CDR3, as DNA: TGTGCCAGCAGCCCCTCGCGCGGGGGGGCGGGGGAGCAGTACTTC.

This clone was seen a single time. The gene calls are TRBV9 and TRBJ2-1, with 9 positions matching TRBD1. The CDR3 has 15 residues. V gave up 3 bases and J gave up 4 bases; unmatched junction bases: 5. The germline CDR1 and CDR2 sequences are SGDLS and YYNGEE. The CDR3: CASSAGTGIYNEQFF. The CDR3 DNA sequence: TGTGCCAGCAGCGCCGGGACAGGGATATACAATGAGCAGTTCTTC.

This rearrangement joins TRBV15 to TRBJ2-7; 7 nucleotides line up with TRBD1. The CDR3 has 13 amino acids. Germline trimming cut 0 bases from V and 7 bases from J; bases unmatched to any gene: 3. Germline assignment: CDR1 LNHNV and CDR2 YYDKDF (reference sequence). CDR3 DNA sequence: TGTGCCACCAGCAGAGAGACAGGGTATGAGCAGTACTTC. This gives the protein CATSRETGYEQYF.

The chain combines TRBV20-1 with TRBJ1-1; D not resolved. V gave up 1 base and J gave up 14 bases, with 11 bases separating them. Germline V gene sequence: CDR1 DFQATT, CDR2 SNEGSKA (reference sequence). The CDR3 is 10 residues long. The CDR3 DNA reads TGCAGTGCTAGAGTTTCTTGGGAGTTCTTT. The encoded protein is CSARVSWEFF.